This T cell receptor beta chain was sequenced during a study of T cell responses to AZD1222 COVID-19 vaccine. Study in general: Second-dose recipients at about 4 or about 12 weeks were treated as one pooled group.

This CDR3 is built from 16 residues. V was trimmed by 5 bases and J by 8 bases, leaving 21 bases between them. Germline CDR1 SEHNR, CDR2 FQNEAQ (reference sequence). About this clone itself: The antigen is not known.

Sequencing was performed with immunoSEQ multiplex PCR; in TCRdb, only in-frame clones are kept and a portion is missing. The repertoire consists of around 150,000 clones, with 75% to 90% occurring once and the leading ten covering roughly 4.3%. Study-wide findings and caveats: Unmutated regions of variants are reportedly targeted by nearly half of spike-specific TCRs. Mostly white British, mostly female donors; authors suggested clonal diversity may be underestimated.

This chain connects TRBV7-9 to TRBJ1-4; weak D call: TRBD1 (5 bases). Material: peripheral blood, obtained on day 0 of AZD1222 vaccination. The TCR sequence derives from an adult in good health. CDR3 protein: CASSTRDRLFEEKLFF. For the CDR3, the DNA is TGTGCCAGCAGCACCCGGGACCGCCTCTTCGAAGAAAAACTGTTTTTT.